The 15 T cell receptor beta chains below were found in one sample sequenced in a study of blood T cell repertoires in COVID-19. Profiling relied on immunoSEQ multiplex PCR, and the TCRdb table lists in-frame clones only, not all of them. The data show under 350,000 clones, 65% to 90% seen once. The sample consisted of peripheral blood. These receptors came from a human donor in a cohort sampled during active COVID-19.

The rearrangement joins TRBV18 to TRBJ1-1; D uncertain. The length of the CDR3 is 14 residues. Germline assignment: CDR1 KGHSH and CDR2 LQKENI. Trimming stripped 1 base from V and 2 bases from J, with 8 bases between. Here the CDR3 reads CASSPRHGNTEAFF. For the CDR3, the DNA is TGTGCCAGCTCACCACGACATGGTAACACTGAAGCTTTCTTT.

The V and J genes are TRBV6-5 and TRBJ1-4; TRBD1 is a possible D gene (6 bases). The V gene's germline CDR1 is MNHEY and CDR2 SVGAGI. Trimming took 1 base from V and 5 from J, leaving 14 bases between them. CDR3 length: 16 amino acids. The CDR3 DNA is TGTGCCAGCAGTTACTTAACCGGGACACGGAATGAAAAACTGTTTTTT. Its protein is CASSYLTGTRNEKLFF.

V and J are TRBV19 and TRBJ1-1; TRBD1 matches at 7 bases. The CDR3 length is 11 residues. The trim removed 10 bases at V and 4 bases at J, leaving 3 bases unmatched. Germline CDR1 reads LNHDA; CDR2 reads SQIVND (reference sequence). Here the CDR3 reads CATQGVTEAFF. The CDR3 nucleotides are TGTGCCACTCAGGGGGTCACTGAAGCTTTCTTT.

The chain has TRBV7-9 and TRBJ2-7; D call uncertain. The CDR3 totals 12 residues. Germline V gene sequence: CDR1 SEHNR, CDR2 FQNEAQ (reference sequence). Between the trimmed V and J ends, which lost 5 bases and 4 bases, there was a span of 9 bases. For the CDR3, the DNA is TGTGCCAGCAGCAAGAACGGTTACGAGCAGTACTTC. As protein: CASSKNGYEQYF.

The chain joins TRBV7-6 to TRBJ2-3; 11 bases map to TRBD2. The CDR3 has 18 amino acids. The V gene's germline CDR1 is SGHVS and CDR2 FNYEAQ. V lost 4 bases to trimming and J lost 2 bases; unmatched junction nucleotides: 11. CDR3 DNA: TGTGCCAGCAGCTACCTCCAAGGGACTAGCGGCCTCACAGATACGCAGTATTTT. It yields the protein CASSYLQGTSGLTDTQYF.

The genes are TRBV5-1 and TRBJ2-5; TRBD2 agrees at 11 bases. V was pared by 2 bases and J by 5 bases, with 5 bases of the junction left unmatched. Germline loops: CDR1 SGHRS, CDR2 YFSETQ. The CDR3 is 15 amino acids. CDR3 region: CASSLTSGSKETQYF. The CDR3 DNA follows: TGCGCCAGCAGCTTAACTAGCGGGAGTAAGGAGACCCAGTACTTC.

This chain connects TRBV7-2 to TRBJ1-5; D perhaps matches TRBD1 (5 bases). Trimming cost V 5 bases and J 7 bases, with 12 bases left between them. The length of the CDR3 is 13 residues. Germline V CDR1 and CDR2: SGHTA, FQGNSA. The CDR3 DNA is TGTGCCAGCAGCACCCAGGGTGACCAGCCCCAGCATTTT. This encodes CASSTQGDQPQHF.

This sequence joins TRBV6-5 and TRBJ1-2; D is possibly TRBD1 (6 bases). Looked up from germline, CDR1 is MNHEY and CDR2 is SVGAGI. Between the trimmed V and J ends, which lost 8 bases and 4 bases, there was a span of 20 bases. This CDR3 spans 15 amino acids. The CDR3 region is CASYQSQTGTYGYTF. The CDR3 coding sequence is TGTGCCAGCTATCAGTCCCAGACAGGAACCTATGGCTACACCTTC.

The rearrangement links TRBV18 to TRBJ1-6; 9 bases are shared with TRBD1. Unmatched junction bases numbered 5, after V lost 3 bases and J lost 11 bases. Germline V gives CDR1 KGHSH, CDR2 LQKENI. This CDR3 has 14 residues. DNA for the CDR3: TGTGCCAGCTCACCGGGACAGGGTGCGACACCCCTCCACTTT. It encodes CASSPGQGATPLHF.

The gene calls are TRBV7-8 and TRBJ2-4, with D uncertain. There are 15 residues in the CDR3. Trimming pared 1 base from V and 7 bases from J, leaving 14 bases between. Germline V gene sequence: CDR1 SGHVS, CDR2 FQNEAQ. The chain's CDR3 is CASSLDSYSGNIQYF. The CDR3 nucleotides read TGTGCCAGCAGCTTAGACTCCTATTCGGGTAACATTCAGTACTTC.

This chain uses TRBV19 with TRBJ2-2, with D perhaps matching TRBD2 (5 bases). CDR1 is LNHDA and CDR2 is SQIVND in the germline V gene (reference sequence). This CDR3 has 15 amino acids. V lost 7 bases and J lost 7, with 19 bases in between. Here the CDR3 reads CASTPSKGRVGELFF. Written as DNA, the CDR3 is TGTGCCAGTACCCCCTCGAAAGGGCGGGTCGGGGAGCTGTTTTTT.

This chain links TRBV4-1 with TRBJ2-1, with 14 bases identical to TRBD2. Per germline, CDR1 MGHRA and CDR2 YSYEKL. V shed 1 base, J shed 6 bases, and the junction held 11 bases outside the gene matches. The CDR3 has 19 amino acids. CDR3 sequence: CASSQVTTGTSGSVNEQFF. Written as DNA, the CDR3 is TGCGCCAGCAGCCAAGTCACGACCGGGACTAGCGGGAGTGTCAATGAGCAGTTCTTC.

This clone is a singleton in its sample. A much larger clone is a single base away; this may be a read error. The sample has other DNA sequences that encode this CDR3 too. The chain couples TRBV19 to TRBJ2-4, with 8 bases fitting TRBD2. CDR3 size: 14 residues. V lost 7 bases to trimming and J lost 6 bases; unmatched junction nucleotides: 8. The germline CDR1 and CDR2 sequences are LNHDA and SQIVND (reference sequence). The CDR3 nucleotides are TGTGCCAGTACCGGGGGGGGGCGCGGAAACATTCAGTACTTC. It encodes CASTGGGRGNIQYF. The full variable domain, rest sourced from reference TRBV19 and TRBJ2-4, is DGGITQSPKYLFRKEGQNVTLSCEQNLNHDAMYWYRQDPGQGLRLIYYSQIVNDFQKGDIAEGYSVSREKKESFPLTVTSAQKNPTAFYLCASTGGGRGNIQYFGAGTRLSVL.

This chain connects TRBV27 to TRBJ1-4; D is uncertain. The CDR3 runs to 14 residues. Germline values: CDR1 MNHEY, CDR2 SMNVEV (reference sequence). V dropped 3 bases and J dropped 7 bases, with 12 bases sitting between them. CDR3: CASSLVQSSEKLFF. In DNA form, the CDR3 reads TGTGCCAGCAGTTTGGTACAGTCAAGTGAAAAACTGTTTTTT.

This sequence joins TRBV3-1 (or the pseudogene TRBV3-2) and TRBJ2-3; 13 bases line up with TRBD2. The germline V gene has CDR1 LGHDT and CDR2 YNNKEL (reference sequence). The J segment lost 2 bases and the V segment lost 4 bases, leaving 3 bases of the junction unmatched. The CDR3 sequence is 16 residues long. In DNA, the CDR3 is TGTGCCAGCAGCCGGGGACTAGCGGGATCCACAGATACGCAGTATTTT. Its translation is CASSRGLAGSTDTQYF.